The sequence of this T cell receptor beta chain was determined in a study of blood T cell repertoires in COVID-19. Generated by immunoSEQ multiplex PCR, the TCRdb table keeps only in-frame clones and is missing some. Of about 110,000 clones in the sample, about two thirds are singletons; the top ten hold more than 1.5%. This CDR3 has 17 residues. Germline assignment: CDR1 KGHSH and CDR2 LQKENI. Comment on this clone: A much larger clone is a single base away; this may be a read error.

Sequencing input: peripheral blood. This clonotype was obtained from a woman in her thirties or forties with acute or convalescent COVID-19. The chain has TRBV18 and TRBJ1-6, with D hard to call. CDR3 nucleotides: TGTGCCAGCTCACCACCGCGGGGTAGCTCCCATAATTCACCCCTCCACTTT. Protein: CASSPPRGSSHNSPLHF. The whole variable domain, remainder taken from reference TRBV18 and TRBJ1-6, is NAGVMQNPRHLVRRRGQEARLRCSPMKGHSHVYWYRQLPEEGLKFMVYLQKENIIDESGMPKERFSAEFPKEGPSILRIQQVVRGDSAAYFCASSPPRGSSHNSPLHFGNGTRLTVT.